This TCR beta chain was recorded in a study of blood T cell repertoires in COVID-19. Study in general: COVID-19 samples collected from the United States, Italy and Spain covered acute and convalescent phases.

Germline V gene data show CDR1 as ENHRY and CDR2 as SYGVKD. Trimming removed 10 bases from V and 6 bases from J, with 20 bases in between. The CDR3 has 14 residues. Generated by immunoSEQ multiplex PCR, the TCRdb table keeps only in-frame clones and is missing some. The table shows about 160,000 clones, with approximately 93% occurring only once. This clonotype was sampled from a woman aged 55 to 70 with COVID-19, enrolled during active disease. Material for sequencing was peripheral blood. The chain joins TRBV10-3 to TRBJ2-3; possible D gene TRBD1, 6 bases. CDR3 sequence reads: CATQRAGEGDTQYF. The DNA of the CDR3 is TGTGCCACCCAAAGAGCAGGGGAAGGGGATACGCAGTATTTT.